This is a list of T cell receptor beta chains from one sample in a study of blood T cell repertoires in COVID-19. Some clones are missing from TCRdb's copy, which holds only in-frame ones; the method was immunoSEQ multiplex PCR. Among roughly 430,000 clones, around 90% were seen once, and the ten largest hold around 2%. Sample: PBMCs or T cells enriched from blood (not recorded which). These receptors all come from a woman aged 35 to 49 with acute COVID-19. Each CDR3 is given with its conserved first and last residue. D genes are given only for firm matches. Clone size appears in some rows only: once, few, many, or a class for an expanded clone.

>once|NA|TRBV6-5|TRBJ2-3
CASRQDWSTDTQYF
TGTGCCAGCAGGCAGGACTGGAGCACAGATACGCAGTATTTT
>NA|TRBD1|TRBV6-5|TRBJ2-7
CASSKTGYNEQYF
TGTGCCAGCAGCAAGACAGGGTATAACGAGCAGTACTTC
>NA|NA|TRBV27|TRBJ2-7
CAIGGRNYEQYF
TGTGCCATCGGAGGCAGGAACTACGAGCAGTACTTC
>few|TRBD2|TRBV7-7|TRBJ2-3
CASSLGGSGGPGDTQYF
TGTGCCAGCAGCTTAGGTGGTAGCGGGGGCCCAGGAGATACGCAGTATTTT
>NA|TRBD1|TRBV20-1|TRBJ2-7
CSASEGDRYYEQYF
TGCAGTGCAAGTGAAGGGGACAGGTACTACGAGCAGTACTTC
>NA|NA|TRBV29-1|TRBJ2-2
CSAGGPETGELFF
TGCAGCGCCGGGGGGCCGGAAACCGGGGAGCTGTTTTTT
>NA|NA|TRBV5-1|TRBJ1-4
CASSDWGATNEKLFF
TGCGCCAGCAGCGATTGGGGGGCAACTAATGAAAAACTGTTTTTT
>few|NA|TRBV29-1|TRBJ1-1
CSVGQRGTEAFF
TGCAGCGTTGGTCAGCGGGGCACTGAAGCTTTCTTT
>NA|TRBD2|TRBV5-4|TRBJ2-3
CASSLSGLAGPDTQYF
TGTGCCAGCAGCTTGAGCGGGCTAGCGGGGCCAGATACGCAGTATTTT
>NA|NA|TRBV3-1/TRBV3-2|TRBJ1-6
CASTGQMNSPLHF
TGTGCCAGCACCGGTCAAATGAATTCACCCCTCCACTTT
>NA|TRBD1|TRBV5-1|TRBJ2-7
CASSLGQGVYPYEQYF
TGCGCCAGCAGCTTAGGACAGGGGGTCTATCCCTACGAGCAGTACTTC
>NA|TRBD2|TRBV5-4|TRBJ2-3
CASSPSGGTNTQYF
TGTGCCAGCAGCCCCAGCGGGGGCACGAATACGCAGTATTTT
>NA|TRBD1|TRBV30|TRBJ2-3
CAWSVFPPFGDRGLDTQYF
TGTGCCTGGAGTGTATTTCCCCCTTTTGGGGACAGGGGGCTGGATACGCAGTATTTT
>NA|NA|TRBV9|TRBJ2-1
CASSVDVSEQFF
TGTGCCAGCAGCGTAGATGTCAGTGAGCAGTTCTTC
>NA|NA|TRBV19|TRBJ2-1
CASSNHPGTEQFF
TGTGCCAGTAGTAACCACCCCGGTACTGAGCAGTTCTTC
>NA|NA|TRBV3-1/TRBV3-2|TRBJ2-7
CASSQRQSAYEQYF
TGTGCCAGCAGCCAAAGGCAGAGCGCCTACGAGCAGTACTTC
>NA|TRBD1|TRBV7-8|TRBJ1-5
CASSPDRGGQPQHF
TGTGCCAGCAGCCCAGACAGGGGGGGTCAGCCCCAGCATTTT
>few|NA|TRBV3-1/TRBV3-2|TRBJ2-7
CASSQDPPGSFAHEQYF
TGTGCCAGCAGCCAAGATCCTCCAGGGTCGTTTGCTCACGAGCAGTACTTC
>NA|NA|TRBV3-1/TRBV3-2|TRBJ2-5
CASSHRGGQETQYF
TGTGCCAGCAGCCACCGCGGAGGCCAAGAGACCCAGTACTTC
>NA|TRBD2|TRBV15|TRBJ2-3
CATSRATSGGVDTQYF
TGTGCCACCAGCAGAGCGACTAGCGGGGGGGTGGATACGCAGTATTTT
>NA|NA|TRBV5-1|TRBJ2-6
CASSLFGGTNSGANVLTF
TGCGCCAGCAGCTTGTTCGGGGGAACAAACTCTGGGGCCAACGTCCTGACTTTC
>few|NA|TRBV7-9|TRBJ2-5
CASSRGFKETQYF
TGTGCCAGCAGCCGGGGATTCAAAGAGACCCAGTACTTC
>once|NA|TRBV4-1|TRBJ2-7
CASSQEPIPETTYEQYF
TGCGCCAGCAGCCAAGAGCCGATCCCGGAGACCACCTACGAGCAGTACTTC